The 24 T cell receptor beta chains given below trace back to one sample, sequenced in a study of blood T cell repertoires in COVID-19. Some clones are missing from TCRdb's copy, which holds only in-frame ones; the method was immunoSEQ multiplex PCR. The sample has about 320,000 clones, roughly 85% seen once. The sample consisted of PBMCs or T cells enriched from blood (not recorded which). The receptors here all came from a woman aged 25 to 39 who had recovered from COVID-19.

This rearrangement joins TRBV12-3 or TRBV12-4 to TRBJ1-1; D possibly corresponds to TRBD1 (6 bases). The V end was cut by 4 bases, the J end by 8 bases, with 8 bases between. The CDR3 has 11 amino acids. The CDR3 sequence is CASSSTGEAFF. DNA for the CDR3: TGTGCCAGCAGTTCCACAGGGGAAGCTTTCTTT.

CDR3 protein: CASSQGGNEQFF. CDR3 DNA: TGTGCCAGCAGCCAAGGAGGCAATGAGCAGTTCTTC. V is TRBV3-1 (or the pseudogene TRBV3-2) and J is TRBJ2-1, with D unresolved. Per the germline V gene, CDR1 is LGHDT and CDR2 is YNNKEL (reference sequence). The CDR3 has 12 amino acids. Trimming removed 1 base from V and 6 bases from J, with 4 bases in between.

The chain recombines TRBV5-6 with TRBJ2-7; TRBD1 aligns across 12 bases. This CDR3 contains 15 residues. Per germline, CDR1 SGHDT and CDR2 YYEEEE. V trimming: 4 bases; J trimming: 5 bases; junction bases outside the gene matches: 7. CDR3 coding DNA: TGTGCCAGCAGCAGCCGGGACAGGGGGCCCAACGAGCAGTACTTC. It is translated as CASSSRDRGPNEQYF.

This chain joins TRBV7-2 and TRBJ1-5; 9 nucleotides line up with TRBD1. V was clipped by 4 bases and J by 9 bases; unmatched bases: 7. The CDR3 is 14 residues long. Germline V gene lookup returns CDR1 SGHTA and CDR2 FQGNSA. The CDR3 DNA sequence: TGTGCCAGCAGCTATCCGGGACAGGGCCGGCCCCAGCATTTT. Amino acid sequence: CASSYPGQGRPQHF.

V is TRBV4-1 and J is TRBJ2-2; 9 nucleotides match TRBD1. V shed 0 bases and J 3 bases; nucleotides not matched to a gene: 5. The CDR3 has 17 amino acids. Germline CDR1 is MGHRA and CDR2 is YSYEKL. The CDR3 protein is CASSQDQDRGDTGELFF. In DNA, the CDR3 is TGCGCCAGCAGCCAAGATCAGGACAGGGGAGACACCGGGGAGCTGTTTTTT.

The rearrangement links TRBV27 to TRBJ1-4, with 8 bases fitting TRBD1. CDR3 length equals 18 residues. Germline V gene data show CDR1 as MNHEY and CDR2 as SMNVEV (reference sequence). The V and J ends lost 7 bases and 1 base, in that order; junction bases with no gene match: 14. CDR3 bases: TGTGCCAGCACTTTTAGGGGGCCAGGGGGCAAAACTAATGAAAAACTGTTTTTT. Protein product: CASTFRGPGGKTNEKLFF.

The count of this clone is one. The rearrangement joins TRBV7-3 to TRBJ2-3; the D gene is possibly TRBD1 (5 bases). The CDR3 sequence is 15 residues long. The ends were cut back, 2 bases at V and 2 bases at J, with 11 bases in the middle. The germline CDR1 and CDR2 sequences are SGHTA and FQGTGA. CDR3 coding DNA: TGTGCCAGCAGCTTAGATCAGACAGACACAGATACGCAGTATTTT. This translates into CASSLDQTDTDTQYF. The complete variable domain, with remaining parts taken from reference TRBV7-3 and TRBJ2-3, reads GAGVSQTPSNKVTEKGKYVELRCDPISGHTALYWYRQSLGQGPEFLIYFQGTGAADDSGLPNDRFFAVRPEGSVSTLKIQRTERGDSAVYLCASSLDQTDTDTQYFGPGTRLTVL.

This CDR3 reads CATLYYGANVLTF. DNA for the CDR3: TGTGCCACCCTGTACTATGGGGCCAACGTCCTGACTTTC. The chain couples TRBV12-3 or TRBV12-4 to TRBJ2-6; D is undetermined. The CDR3 length is 13 residues. V lost 10 bases and J lost 3, with 10 bases in between.

V and J are TRBV28 and TRBJ1-4, with TRBD1 as a possible D gene (6 bases). CDR1 is MDHEN and CDR2 is SYDVKM in the germline V gene. CDR3 length: 15 amino acids. The V gene lost 6 bases and the J gene lost 6 bases, with 17 bases spanning the gap. The CDR3 protein is CASSPIGQHHEKLFF. CDR3 coding DNA: TGTGCCAGCAGCCCGATCGGACAGCACCATGAAAAACTGTTTTTT.

The chain is built from TRBV27 and TRBJ1-2; possibly TRBD1 for D (6 bases). CDR1 and CDR2 from the germline V gene are MNHEY and SMNVEV (reference sequence). This CDR3 spans 16 amino acids. Trimming shortened V by 2 bases and J by 4 bases, and 17 bases separated the two germline ends. DNA of the CDR3: TGTGCCAGCAGTTTAACAGGGAGTGGGGATGTCTATGGCTACACCTTC. Amino acid sequence: CASSLTGSGDVYGYTF.

The J gene is TRBJ1-1, the V gene TRBV19, with 11 bases matching TRBD1. Per the germline V gene, CDR1 is LNHDA and CDR2 is SQIVND (reference sequence). CDR3 length: 14 amino acids. V lost 7 bases to trimming and J lost 4 bases; unmatched junction nucleotides: 5. The chain's CDR3 is CASTGTGGFTEAFF. The CDR3, as DNA: TGTGCCAGTACCGGGACAGGGGGTTTCACTGAAGCTTTCTTT.

The chain couples TRBV5-1 to TRBJ1-1; D is perhaps TRBD1 (5 bases). Trimming left V 1 base short and J 11 bases short, with 15 bases between. The CDR3 extends over 13 amino acids. CDR1 is SGHRS and CDR2 is YFSETQ in the germline V gene. The CDR3 bases are TGCGCCAGCAGCTTGTCCTCCCAGGGTGAGGCTTTCTTT. Translation gives CASSLSSQGEAFF.

This chain connects TRBV19 to TRBJ1-2; D not certain. Germline assignment: CDR1 LNHDA and CDR2 SQIVND (reference sequence). The CDR3 is 16 residues long. V lost 4 bases to trimming and J lost 0 bases, with 15 bases between them. Here the CDR3 reads CASSSFFGQANYGYTF. The CDR3 DNA reads TGTGCCAGTAGTAGTTTTTTTGGCCAAGCTAACTATGGCTACACCTTC.

V usage is TRBV5-1 and J usage is TRBJ2-3, with TRBD1 identical over 7 bases. Germline CDR1 reads SGHRS; CDR2 reads YFSETQ. The CDR3 totals 15 residues. J gave up 0 bases and V 1 base, and 2 bases lay outside the gene matches. The CDR3 nucleotides are TGCGCCAGCAGCTTGAGACAGGGAAGCACAGATACGCAGTATTTT. Translation: CASSLRQGSTDTQYF.

The chain combines TRBV6-5 with TRBJ2-1; the D is unclear. Deletions cut 4 bases from V and 9 bases from J, with 10 bases between. In germline, CDR1 is MNHEY, CDR2 SVGAGI. The CDR3 has 12 residues. This CDR3 is CASSSYHGEQFF. The CDR3 bases are TGTGCCAGCAGTTCCTACCATGGTGAGCAGTTCTTC.

This clone has only one observation. This rearrangement joins TRBV7-8 to TRBJ1-6, with a tentative D call TRBD1 (6 bases). Trimming shortened V by 6 bases and J by 10 bases, and 16 bases separated the two germline ends. The germline V gene has CDR1 SGHVS and CDR2 FQNEAQ. This CDR3 spans 14 amino acids. This CDR3 is CASRDYRVLSPLHF. CDR3 sequence (DNA): TGTGCCAGCAGGGATTACAGGGTTTTGTCACCCCTCCACTTT.

The CDR3 DNA sequence: TGTGCCAGCAGCGTAGCGGGGGGGCCCCAGTACTTC. It is translated as CASSVAGGPQYF. The V and J genes are TRBV9 and TRBJ2-5, with 8 bases lining up with TRBD2. The CDR3 covers 12 residues. Per germline, CDR1 SGDLS and CDR2 YYNGEE. With V trimmed by 0 bases and J by 9 bases, 1 base remained unmatched.

As DNA, the CDR3 is TGTGCCAGCAGTTACTCCGGGGACAGTGCAAACACCATATATTTT. Protein product: CASSYSGDSANTIYF. The J gene is TRBJ1-3, the V gene TRBV6-5; 7 bases map to TRBD1. Germline CDR1 MNHEY, CDR2 SVGAGI. The CDR3 is 15 residues long. V lost 0 bases, J lost 6 bases, and 5 bases stayed unmatched.

The V and J genes are TRBV5-1 and TRBJ1-2; D might be TRBD1 (5 bases). Germline-derived CDR1 and CDR2 are SGHRS and YFSETQ. The V gene lost 0 bases and the J gene lost 0 bases, with 6 bases spanning the gap. The CDR3 runs to 14 residues. The CDR3 here is CASSLGTTNYGYTF. CDR3 DNA: TGCGCCAGCAGCTTGGGGACAACTAACTATGGCTACACCTTC.

The chain combines TRBV6-5 with TRBJ1-5, with 9 bases aligning to TRBD1. CDR3 size: 15 residues. V lost 6 bases and J lost 5; bases outside the gene matches: 8. CDR1 is MNHEY and CDR2 is SVGAGI in the germline V gene. CDR3 bases: TGTGCCAGCAGGGCACCCCGGACAGGGGATCAGCCCCAGCATTTT. It yields the protein CASRAPRTGDQPQHF.

The rearrangement links TRBV3-1 (or the pseudogene TRBV3-2) to TRBJ2-7; perhaps TRBD1 as D (6 bases). The V end lost 8 bases, the J end lost 0 bases, and 14 bases lay between the germline ends. Germline CDR1 LGHDT, CDR2 YNNKEL (reference sequence). The CDR3 runs 14 residues. CDR3 nucleotides: TGTGCCAGCGGTCGTACAGGGTCCTCCTACGAGCAGTACTTC. This codes for CASGRTGSSYEQYF.

The V and J genes are TRBV19 and TRBJ1-2; 10 bases match TRBD1. V trimming: 6 bases; J trimming: 9 bases; junction bases outside the gene matches: 10. Per germline, CDR1 LNHDA and CDR2 SQIVND (reference sequence). CDR3 size: 14 residues. CDR3 sequence reads: CASRDRGRVSRYTF. The CDR3 nucleotides read TGTGCCAGTAGAGACAGGGGGCGCGTCTCTCGCTACACCTTC.

The chain joins TRBV7-9 to TRBJ2-7; 7 nucleotides align to TRBD2. This CDR3 region has 12 residues. V trimming: 9 bases; J trimming: 3 bases; junction bases outside the gene matches: 5. Germline CDR1 is SEHNR and CDR2 is FQNEAQ (reference sequence). The CDR3 protein is CASSAGSYEQYF. DNA for the CDR3: TGTGCCAGTTCAGCGGGGAGCTACGAGCAGTACTTC.

This chain connects TRBV7-8 to TRBJ2-5; 8 bases match TRBD1. The V gene's germline CDR1 is SGHVS and CDR2 FQNEAQ. V was clipped by 5 bases and J by 4 bases; unmatched bases: 12. The CDR3 totals 16 residues. CDR3 nucleotides: TGTGCCAGCAGCACAGACAGACAGGGGCCAGGAGAGACCCAGTACTTC. It translates to CASSTDRQGPGETQYF. Full variable domain (rest looked up from reference TRBV7-8 and TRBJ2-5): GAGVSQSPRYKVAKRGQDVALRCDPISGHVSLFWYQQALGQGPEFLTYFQNEAQLDKSGLPSDRFFAERPEGSVSTLKIQRTQQEDSAVYLCASSTDRQGPGETQYFGPGTRLLVL.